Each of the 8 T cell receptor beta chains below was sequenced from the same sample in a study of glioma-infiltrating T cells after dendritic cell vaccination (TCRdb year 2016). Library preparation was by the immunoSEQ multiplex PCR assay. TCRdb retrieved this table from immuneACCESS and kept in-frame rearrangements only. Not all clones are present; in checked studies, unresolved V genes account for under half, and no reason is known for the remainder. In this sample the table shows more than 95,000 clones, about four fifths of which occur a single time. About 12% of the sample is in the top ten clones. Material: blood, obtained before dendritic cell vaccination. The receptors here all came from a human donor with glioblastoma.

The chain recombines TRBV6-1 with TRBJ2-7; D unclear. Per the germline V gene, CDR1 is MNHNS and CDR2 is SASEGT. Trimming took off 2 bases at V and 4 bases at J, with 3 bases between the two ends. This CDR3 has 11 residues. The CDR3 loop is CASSELYEQYF. CDR3 DNA: TGTGCCAGCAGTGAATTATACGAGCAGTACTTC.

The chain couples TRBV7-6 to TRBJ1-2; a possible D gene is TRBD1 (6 bases). The V end lost 4 bases, the J end lost 4 bases, and 13 bases lay between the germline ends. Looked up from germline, CDR1 is SGHVS and CDR2 is FNYEAQ. This CDR3 has 14 residues. CDR3 DNA sequence: TGTGCCAGCAGCTCCTCGACAGGACCCTATGGCTACACCTTC. Its translation: CASSSSTGPYGYTF.

CDR3 residues: CATSSGESSNQPQHF. The CDR3 nucleotides are TGTGCCACCAGCTCTGGGGAGTCGAGCAATCAGCCCCAGCATTTT. The rearrangement links TRBV15 to TRBJ1-5; D is ambiguous. Germline V gene data show CDR1 as LNHNV and CDR2 as YYDKDF (reference sequence). The V end lost 5 bases, the J end lost 1 base, and 12 bases lay between the germline ends. The CDR3 totals 15 residues.

This clone has a handful of counts. The chain couples TRBV13 to TRBJ2-5; possibly TRBD1 for D (6 bases). The V and J ends lost 5 bases and 2 bases respectively, with 18 bases between them. This CDR3 contains 16 residues. Germline V gene lookup returns CDR1 PRHDT and CDR2 FYEKMQ (reference sequence). CDR3 sequence: CASSPPDLQGQETQYF. CDR3 coding DNA: TGTGCCAGCAGCCCCCCCGACCTACAGGGACAAGAGACCCAGTACTTC. Based on the CDR3 plus reference TRBV13 and TRBJ2-5, the full variable domain is AAGVIQSPRHLIKEKRETATLKCYPIPRHDTVYWYQQGPGQDPQFLISFYEKMQSDKGSIPDRFSAQQFSDYHSELNMSSLELGDSALYFCASSPPDLQGQETQYFGPGTRLLVL.

The rearrangement uses TRBV14 and TRBJ1-1; D possibly corresponds to TRBD1 (5 bases). V was pared by 1 base and J by 3 bases, with 9 bases between. The CDR3 extends over 14 amino acids. CDR1 and CDR2 from the germline V gene are SGHDN and FVKESK. The chain's CDR3 is CASSQGFRDTEAFF. CDR3 nucleotide sequence: TGTGCCAGCAGCCAAGGGTTCAGGGACACTGAAGCTTTCTTT.

In DNA, the CDR3 is TGCGCCAGCAGCGAAACGACAGCCGCAACTAATGAAAAACTGTTTTTT. The encoded protein is CASSETTAATNEKLFF. V is TRBV5-1 and J is TRBJ1-4, with a weak D call TRBD1 (5 bases). The CDR3 totals 16 residues. V lost 4 bases and J lost 0, with 13 bases in between. Germline V gives CDR1 SGHRS, CDR2 YFSETQ.

The genes are TRBV5-1 and TRBJ2-4; TRBD2 is a possible D gene (6 bases). Germline assignment: CDR1 SGHRS and CDR2 YFSETQ. This CDR3 is built from 17 residues. The V end lost 4 bases, the J end lost 0 bases, and 17 bases lay between the germline ends. The CDR3 is CASSARAGTLAKNIQYF. The CDR3 DNA reads as TGCGCCAGCAGCGCGAGGGCGGGGACCTTAGCCAAAAACATTCAGTACTTC. Variable domain in full (rest from reference TRBV5-1 and TRBJ2-4): KAGVTQTPRYLIKTRGQQVTLSCSPISGHRSVSWYQQTPGQGLQFLFEYFSETQRNKGNFPGRFSGRQFSNSRSEMNVSTLELGDSALYLCASSARAGTLAKNIQYFGAGTRLSVL.

V is TRBV5-8 and J is TRBJ1-6, with TRBD1 matching 8 bases. The CDR3 consists of 13 residues. V lost 5 bases, J lost 9 bases, and 4 bases stayed unmatched. CDR1 is SGHTS and CDR2 is YDEGEE in the germline V gene. The DNA for the CDR3 is TGTGCCAGCAGGAAGGACAGGGTTTCACCCCTCCACTTT. This encodes CASRKDRVSPLHF.